Sequencing of this T cell receptor (beta chain) was carried out in a study of T cells after yellow fever vaccination. This clonotype was picked up many times. Trimming took 5 bases from V and 9 from J; bases not matched to a gene: 12. Germline V gene sequence: CDR1 SEHNR, CDR2 FQNEAQ (reference sequence). This CDR3 comprises 16 residues. TCR cDNA was made by 5'RACE template switching, adding a universal primer site and UMIs. TCRdb redid the calling of the 5' RACE reads with MiXCR, one entry per CDR3 protein. This sample has under 80,000 distinct CDR3 sequences, with approximately 7.4% found just once.

This clonotype was obtained from a man aged 25-45 years who received the YFV17D yellow fever vaccine. The rearrangement joins TRBV7-9 to TRBJ2-1; 11 bases match TRBD2. The sequenced sample was CD8+ T cells sorted from PBMCs, obtained 15 days after the yellow fever booster vaccination. The CDR3 loop reads CASSQPLAGGPLEQFF. CDR3 sequence (DNA): TGTGCCAGCAGCCAACCTTTAGCGGGAGGGCCACTTGAGCAGTTCTTC.